The present TCR beta chain was sequenced within a study of T cells in Graves' hyperthyroidism and ophthalmopathy. From RNA transcripts, TCR beta CDR3 regions were amplified. The TCR CDR3 first-round RT-PCR relied on the HTBI primer set. TCRdb used MiXCR to reprocess the multiplex PCR reads, holding one entry per CDR3 protein. The top ten clones hold about 4% of a sample with hundreds of thousands of distinct CDR3 sequences, approximately 15% of them seen once. This clonotype was seen ten or more times. Germline V gene sequence: CDR1 SGHDN, CDR2 FVKESK. Trimming took off 4 bases at V and 1 base at J, with 13 bases between the two ends. CDR3 length: 15 amino acids.

The material sequenced was blood. This sequence joins TRBV14 and TRBJ1-1; unclear D gene. The source of this sequence is a woman aged 40 to 50 with Graves' ophthalmopathy. CDR3 in DNA: TGTGCCAGCAGCCTACCCCGCTCACCGAACACTGAAGCTTTCTTT. Translating it yields CASSLPRSPNTEAFF.